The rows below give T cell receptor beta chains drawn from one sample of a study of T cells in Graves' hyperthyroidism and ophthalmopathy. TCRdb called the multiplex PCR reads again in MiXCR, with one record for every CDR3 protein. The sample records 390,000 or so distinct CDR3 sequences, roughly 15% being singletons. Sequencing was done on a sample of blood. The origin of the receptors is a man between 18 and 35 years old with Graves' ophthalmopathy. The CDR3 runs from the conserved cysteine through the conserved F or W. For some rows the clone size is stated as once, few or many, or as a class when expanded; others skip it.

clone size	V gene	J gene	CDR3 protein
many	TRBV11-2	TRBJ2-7	CASSSNRGRGYEQYF
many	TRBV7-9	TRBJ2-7	CASSRQLFTYEQYF
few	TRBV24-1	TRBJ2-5	CATSVPRGALRVETQYF
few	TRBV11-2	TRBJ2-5	CASSLDRGTGYQETQYF
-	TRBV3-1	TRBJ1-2	CASSLAPGLYGYTF
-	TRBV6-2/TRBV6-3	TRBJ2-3	CATPYGHADTQYF
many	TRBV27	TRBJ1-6	CASSHSGPVVSPLHF
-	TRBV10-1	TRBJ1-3	CASSSTGASSGNTIYF
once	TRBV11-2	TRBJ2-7	CASSLGQGAGGYEQYF
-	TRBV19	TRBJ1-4	CASTSGTENEKLFF
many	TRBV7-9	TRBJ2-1	CASSFTEYNEQFF
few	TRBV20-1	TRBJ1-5	CSATGTEQPQHF
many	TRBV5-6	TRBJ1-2	CASSPAGQGPGGYTF
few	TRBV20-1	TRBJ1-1	CSAARQGAGAEAFF
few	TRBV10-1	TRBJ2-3	CASSETSGSFTQYF
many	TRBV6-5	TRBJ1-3	CASSYDTGFGNTIYF
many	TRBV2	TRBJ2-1	CASSEVSGMANEQFF
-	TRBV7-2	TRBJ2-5	CASSSGQLETQYF
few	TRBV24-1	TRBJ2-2	CATSDADGNTGELFF
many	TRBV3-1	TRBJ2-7	CASSQEFPGFGEQYF
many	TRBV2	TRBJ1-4	CASSGWNIGEKLFF
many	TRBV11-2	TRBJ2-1	CASSPVWLEDNEQFF
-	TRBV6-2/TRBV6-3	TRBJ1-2	CASSFSTGTGTTF
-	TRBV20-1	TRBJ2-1	CSARVVLQLLTSGRDEQFF
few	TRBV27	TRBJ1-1	CASSLSAGLNTEAFF
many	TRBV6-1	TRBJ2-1	CATATRTSVNEQFF
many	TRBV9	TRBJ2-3	CASSGGPGQSTDTQYF
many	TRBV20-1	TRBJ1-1	CSARHWTEENTEAFF
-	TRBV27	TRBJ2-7	CASSLEPPGLALAYEQYF
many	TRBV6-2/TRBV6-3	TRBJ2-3	CASSYLGLAGGTDTQYF
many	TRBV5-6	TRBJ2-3	CASSPPGQGFADTQYF
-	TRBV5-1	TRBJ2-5	CASSLDGRETQYF
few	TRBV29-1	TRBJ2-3	CSVVSGGTSTDTQYF
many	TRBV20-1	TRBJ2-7	CSAKPPEFYEQYF
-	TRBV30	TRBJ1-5	CAWNRDSNQPQHF
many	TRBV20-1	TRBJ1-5	CSARGRAINQPQHF
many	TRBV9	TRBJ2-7	CASSVGGIRTVADEQYF
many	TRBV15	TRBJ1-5	CATSRGQGDQPQHF
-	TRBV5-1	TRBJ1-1	CASSNRTGGHTEAFF